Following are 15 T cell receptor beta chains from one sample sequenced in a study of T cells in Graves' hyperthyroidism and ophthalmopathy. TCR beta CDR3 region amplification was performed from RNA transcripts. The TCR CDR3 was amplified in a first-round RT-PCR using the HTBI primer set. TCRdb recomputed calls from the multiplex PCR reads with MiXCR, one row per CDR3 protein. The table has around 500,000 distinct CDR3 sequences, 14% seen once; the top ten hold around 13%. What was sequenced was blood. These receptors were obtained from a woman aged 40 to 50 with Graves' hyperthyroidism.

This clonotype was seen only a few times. This chain's CDR3 is CASSQGSQGEKNQPQHF. Here the CDR3 DNA reads TGCGCCAGCAGCCAAGGCTCACAGGGGGAGAAAAATCAGCCCCAGCATTTT. The rearrangement joins TRBV4-1 to TRBJ1-5; 8 positions match TRBD1. The CDR3 has 17 residues. Germline CDR1 reads MGHRA; CDR2 reads YSYEKL. The V and J ends lost 1 base and 4 bases, in that order; junction bases with no gene match: 9.

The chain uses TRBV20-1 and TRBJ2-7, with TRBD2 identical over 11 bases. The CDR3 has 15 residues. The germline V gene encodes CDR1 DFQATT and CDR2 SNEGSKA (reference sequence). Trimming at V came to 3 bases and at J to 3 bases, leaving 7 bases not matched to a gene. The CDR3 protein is CSASHRTSGFYEQYF. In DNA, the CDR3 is TGCAGTGCTAGTCATAGGACTAGCGGGTTCTACGAGCAGTACTTC.

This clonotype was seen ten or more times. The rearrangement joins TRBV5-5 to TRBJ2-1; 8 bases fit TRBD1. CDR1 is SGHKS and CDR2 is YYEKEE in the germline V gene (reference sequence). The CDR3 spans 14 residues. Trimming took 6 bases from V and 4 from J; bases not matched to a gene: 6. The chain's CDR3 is CASTRTGLYNEQFF. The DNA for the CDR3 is TGTGCCAGCACCCGGACAGGGTTATACAATGAGCAGTTCTTC.

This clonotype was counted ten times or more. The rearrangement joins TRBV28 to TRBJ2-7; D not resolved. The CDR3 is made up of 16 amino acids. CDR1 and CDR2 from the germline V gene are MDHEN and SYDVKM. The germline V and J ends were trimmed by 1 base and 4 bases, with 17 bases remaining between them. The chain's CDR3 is CASSLSGRLDVYEQYF. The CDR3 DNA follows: TGTGCCAGCAGTTTATCCGGACGGTTAGACGTTTACGAGCAGTACTTC.

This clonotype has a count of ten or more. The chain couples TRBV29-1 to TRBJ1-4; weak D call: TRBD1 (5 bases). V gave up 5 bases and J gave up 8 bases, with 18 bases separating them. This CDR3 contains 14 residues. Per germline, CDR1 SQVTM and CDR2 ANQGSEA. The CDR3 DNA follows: TGCAGCGTTACCCCCGGTGGGGGGAAGGAAAAACTGTTTTTT. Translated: CSVTPGGGKEKLFF. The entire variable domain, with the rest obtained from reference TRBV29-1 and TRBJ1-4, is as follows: SAVISQKPSRDICQRGTSLTIQCQVDSQVTMMFWYRQQPGQSLTLIATANQGSEATYESGFVIDKFPISRPNLTFSTLTVSNMSPEDSSIYLCSVTPGGGKEKLFFGSGTQLSVL.

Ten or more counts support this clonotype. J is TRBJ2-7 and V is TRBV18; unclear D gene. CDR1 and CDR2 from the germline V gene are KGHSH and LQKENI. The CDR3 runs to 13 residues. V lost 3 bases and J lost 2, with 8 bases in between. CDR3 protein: CASSPATAYEQYF. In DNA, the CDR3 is TGTGCCAGCTCACCGGCCACGGCCTACGAGCAGTACTTC.

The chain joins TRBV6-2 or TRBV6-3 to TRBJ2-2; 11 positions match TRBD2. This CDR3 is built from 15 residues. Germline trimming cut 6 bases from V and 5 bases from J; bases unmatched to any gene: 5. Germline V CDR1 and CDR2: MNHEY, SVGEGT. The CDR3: CASRPSSGRTGELFF. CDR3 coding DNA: TGTGCCAGCAGGCCCTCTAGCGGGAGGACCGGGGAGCTGTTTTTT.

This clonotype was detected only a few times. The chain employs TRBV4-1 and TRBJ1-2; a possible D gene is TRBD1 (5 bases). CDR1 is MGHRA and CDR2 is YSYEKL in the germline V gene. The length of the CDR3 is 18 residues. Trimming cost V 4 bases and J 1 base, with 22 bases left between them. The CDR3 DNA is TGCGCCAGCAGCCCGAACCGGGACGGGGGATTGAGTAACTATGGCTACACCTTC. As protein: CASSPNRDGGLSNYGYTF.

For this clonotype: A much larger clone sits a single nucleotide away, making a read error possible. CDR3 nucleotide sequence: TGTGCCAGCAGTCTCTTCGCGACAGGGATGGACACCGGGGAGCTGTTTTTT. It specifies CASSLFATGMDTGELFF. V is TRBV27 and J is TRBJ2-2; TRBD1 agrees at 7 bases. This CDR3 contains 17 residues. V trimming: 5 bases; J trimming: 3 bases; junction bases outside the gene matches: 12. CDR1 MNHEY and CDR2 SMNVEV come from the germline V gene (reference sequence).

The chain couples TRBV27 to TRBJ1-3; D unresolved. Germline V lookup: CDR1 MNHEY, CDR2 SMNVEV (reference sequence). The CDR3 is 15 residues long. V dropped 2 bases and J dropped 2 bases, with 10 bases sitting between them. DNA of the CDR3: TGTGCCAGCAGTTTAAGCCCAGATCCTGGAAACACCATATATTTT. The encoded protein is CASSLSPDPGNTIYF.

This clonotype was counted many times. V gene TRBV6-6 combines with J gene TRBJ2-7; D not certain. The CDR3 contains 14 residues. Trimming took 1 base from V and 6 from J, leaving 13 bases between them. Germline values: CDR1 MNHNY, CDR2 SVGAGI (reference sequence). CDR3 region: CASSYLDRPSEQYF. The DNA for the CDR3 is TGTGCCAGCAGTTACTTGGACCGACCTAGCGAGCAGTACTTC.

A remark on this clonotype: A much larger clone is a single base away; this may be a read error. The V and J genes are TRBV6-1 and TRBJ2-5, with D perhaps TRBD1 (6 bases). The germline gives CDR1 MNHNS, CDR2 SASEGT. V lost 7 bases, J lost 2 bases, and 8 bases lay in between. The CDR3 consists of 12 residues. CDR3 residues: CASKQGQETQYF. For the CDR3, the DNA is TGTGCCAGCAAACAGGGTCAAGAGACCCAGTACTTC.

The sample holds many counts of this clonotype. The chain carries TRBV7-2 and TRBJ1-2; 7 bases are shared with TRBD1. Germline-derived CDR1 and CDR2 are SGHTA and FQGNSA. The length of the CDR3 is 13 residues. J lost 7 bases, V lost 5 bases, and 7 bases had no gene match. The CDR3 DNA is TGTGCCAGCAGCCGACAGGGAAGATCTGGCTACACCTTC. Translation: CASSRQGRSGYTF.

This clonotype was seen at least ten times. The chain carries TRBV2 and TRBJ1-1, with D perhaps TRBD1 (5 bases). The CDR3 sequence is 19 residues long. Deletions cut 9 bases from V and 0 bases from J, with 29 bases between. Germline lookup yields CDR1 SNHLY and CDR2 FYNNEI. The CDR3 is CASQSGDPGRGILNTEAFF. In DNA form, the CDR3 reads TGTGCCAGTCAATCTGGTGATCCGGGGCGGGGAATCCTGAACACTGAAGCTTTCTTT.

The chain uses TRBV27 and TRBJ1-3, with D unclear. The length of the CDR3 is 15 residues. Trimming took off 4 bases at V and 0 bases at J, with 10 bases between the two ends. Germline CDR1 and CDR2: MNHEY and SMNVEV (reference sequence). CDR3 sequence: CASSSSRVSGNTIYF. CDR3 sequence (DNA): TGTGCCAGCAGTTCATCTCGGGTCTCTGGAAACACCATATATTTT.